This T cell receptor (beta chain) was sequenced for a study of blood T cell repertoires in COVID-19. Overall study: Some COVID-19 samples were acute and others convalescent; all came from the United States, Italy and Spain. The analysed material was cDNA or gDNA that came from T cells, B-cell-depleted T cells, or PBMCs.

The germline V gene has CDR1 DFQATT and CDR2 SNEGSKA (reference sequence). After removal of 3 bases from V and 0 bases from J, the junction contained 6 bases not matched to a gene. The CDR3 is 15 amino acids. Original methodology: Estimated nucleated cell counts came from reference gene primer amplification. Repertoires were generated with immunoSEQ multiplex PCR, while TCRdb's copy carries only in-frame clones and drops some. That table furnishes V, J and clone size, whereas the DNA furnished D and trimming. The sample holds over 45,000 clones, approximately 84% seen once. The sequence came from a man aged 45-65 years with active COVID-19. The specimen was peripheral blood. V gene TRBV20-1 combines with J gene TRBJ2-5, with TRBD2 matching over 8 bases. For the CDR3, the DNA is TGCAGTGCTAGTAGTGCGCGGGGGGACCAAGAGACCCAGTACTTC. It is translated as CSASSARGDQETQYF.